This T cell receptor (beta chain) was identified during a study of beta chain features in type 1 diabetes. Study in general: Examined across all samples were over 85 million sorted cells. The study's findings and limits: The influence of HLA type on TCRB rearrangement stayed undetermined. Moderate but significant shortening of TCRB CDR3s was recorded in all four CD4+ subsets from Type 1 diabetes patients. Naive, central memory and Treg TCRB repertoires appeared more alike in patients than in healthy donors.

The whole isolated RNA underwent reverse transcription, so sequencing captured expressed TCRB transcripts. Only in-frame clones appear in the TCRdb table, and some are missing; sequencing was by immunoSEQ multiplex PCR. The repertoire holds 140,000 or so clones, with 13% as singletons. This clone was observed a handful of times. What it binds is not known. Losses at the gene ends were 4 bases for V and 1 base for J; bases not matched to a gene: 6. The CDR3 is 15 residues long. Per the germline V gene, CDR1 is LGHNT and CDR2 is FRNRAP. Over 95% purity was reached by all sorted populations. The chain combines TRBV12-5 with TRBJ2-5, with TRBD2 matching 7 bases. The source material was central memory CD4+ T cells from blood. The sequence derives from a young man with type 1 diabetes. CDR3 coding DNA: TGTGCTAGTGGTTCAGGAGCGGGGAGCCAAGAGACCCAGTACTTC. Translation: CASGSGAGSQETQYF.